This passage covers 26 T cell receptor beta chains from one sample sequenced in a study of cytomegalovirus exposure and HLA in healthy donors (dated by TCRdb to about 2017). Receptor libraries were prepared by the immunoSEQ multiplex PCR assay. For the multiplex PCR, a mixture combining 60 forward primers for TCR Vbeta segments and 13 reverse primers for TCR Jbeta segments was used. As stored in TCRdb, this immuneACCESS dataset retains in-frame rearrangements with V and J assigned. A fraction of the clones does not appear; measured against another copy, unresolved V genes explain less than half of the discrepancy, and the remainder lacks a known reason. For this sample there are about 270,000 clones; about nine tenths appear just once. The top ten clonotypes cover 4% of the sample. The specimen was PBMCs. Receptor source: a man between 40 and 49 years old in good health and CMV-seropositive.

This rearrangement joins TRBV18 to TRBJ2-7, with 9 bases aligning to TRBD1. This CDR3 comprises 13 residues. Germline CDR1 KGHSH, CDR2 LQKENI. Trimming at V came to 5 bases and at J to 4 bases, leaving 3 bases not matched to a gene. DNA for the CDR3: TGTGCCAGCTCAGAACAGGGGGCGTACGAGCAGTACTTC. Translation: CASSEQGAYEQYF.

This sequence joins TRBV19 and TRBJ2-3; D ambiguous. Germline assignment: CDR1 LNHDA and CDR2 SQIVND (reference sequence). Trimming shortened V by 3 bases and J by 1 base, and 8 bases separated the two germline ends. The CDR3 loop spans 14 amino acids. The CDR3 DNA reads as TGTGCCAGTAGTATGCGGCAGCGCACAGATACGCAGTATTTT. It specifies CASSMRQRTDTQYF. The full variable domain, its missing parts supplied by reference TRBV19 and TRBJ2-3, is DGGITQSPKYLFRKEGQNVTLSCEQNLNHDAMYWYRQDPGQGLRLIYYSQIVNDFQKGDIAEGYSVSREKKESFPLTVTSAQKNPTAFYLCASSMRQRTDTQYFGPGTRLTVL.

J is TRBJ2-5 and V is TRBV5-6; D remains unclear. V lost 3 bases and J 0 bases, leaving 6 bases between the germline ends. The CDR3 covers 13 residues. CDR1 SGHDT and CDR2 YYEEEE come from the germline V gene. The CDR3: CASSSRNQETQYF. In nucleotides, the CDR3 is TGTGCCAGCAGCTCGAGGAACCAAGAGACCCAGTACTTC.

The DNA of the CDR3 is TGTGCCAGCAGCTTAGCAGGAGGGCAGTACTTC. This codes for CASSLAGGQYF. The chain combines TRBV7-9 with TRBJ2-7; D possibly corresponds to TRBD2 (5 bases). The V gene's germline CDR1 is SEHNR and CDR2 FQNEAQ (reference sequence). CDR3 length: 11 amino acids. V was cut by 0 bases and J by 9 bases, with 6 bases left in between.

About this clone: The sample carries other DNA sequences with the same CDR3. The V gene is TRBV29-1, the J gene TRBJ2-1; TRBD2 aligns across 10 bases. CDR1 and CDR2 (germline): SQVTM, ANQGSEA. The CDR3 totals 14 residues. J lost 2 bases, V lost 4 bases, and 2 bases had no gene match. The DNA of the CDR3 is TGCAGCGTTGTCGGACTAGCGGCCTACAATGAGCAGTTCTTC. Translation gives CSVVGLAAYNEQFF.

A few counts support this clone. The chain employs TRBV6-1 and TRBJ1-1, with TRBD1 identical over 7 bases. The CDR3 totals 14 residues. The V gene's germline CDR1 is MNHNS and CDR2 SASEGT. Trimming took 1 base from V and 1 from J; bases not matched to a gene: 0. The CDR3: CASSEGDRNTEAFF. CDR3 coding DNA: TGTGCCAGCAGTGAAGGGGACAGGAACACTGAAGCTTTCTTT.

This chain uses TRBV4-2 with TRBJ2-1; D may be TRBD2 (5 bases). The V and J ends lost 0 bases and 5 bases respectively, with 20 bases between them. CDR3 length equals 18 residues. CDR1 and CDR2 (germline): LGHNA, YNFKEQ. CDR3 in amino acids: CASSQDPSGSLGDNEQFF. For the CDR3, the DNA is TGTGCCAGCAGCCAAGATCCCAGCGGTAGCTTGGGCGACAATGAGCAGTTCTTC.

The sample holds one count of this clone. The chain has TRBV9 and TRBJ1-4; the D gene is possibly TRBD1 (6 bases). The CDR3 contains 14 residues. V was trimmed by 3 bases and J by 3 bases, leaving 9 bases between them. Germline CDR1 is SGDLS and CDR2 is YYNGEE. This chain's CDR3 is CASSGQGPNEKLFF. The CDR3 DNA reads TGTGCCAGCAGCGGCCAGGGGCCTAATGAAAAACTGTTTTTT.

The V and J genes are TRBV7-9 and TRBJ1-4; 9 positions agree with TRBD1. This CDR3 contains 15 residues. V lost 3 bases and J lost 7; bases outside the gene matches: 6. Germline V gene lookup returns CDR1 SEHNR and CDR2 FQNEAQ (reference sequence). Here the CDR3 reads CASSFTGTGTEKLFF. The CDR3 nucleotides are TGTGCCAGCAGCTTTACCGGGACAGGGACTGAAAAACTGTTTTTT. Full variable domain (missing parts from reference TRBV7-9 and TRBJ1-4): DTGVSQNPRHKITKRGQNVTFRCDPISEHNRLYWYRQTLGQGPEFLTYFQNEAQLEKSRLLSDRFSAERPKGSFSTLEIQRTEQGDSAMYLCASSFTGTGTEKLFFGSGTQLSVL.

In this sample, this clone turned up many times. CDR3 in DNA: TGTGCCAGCAGTTTGGGTGCGGGGTCCAACCGGGACACTGAAGCTTTCTTT. Its protein is CASSLGAGSNRDTEAFF. The chain carries TRBV28 and TRBJ1-1; unclear D gene. CDR3 length equals 17 residues. V lost 3 bases to trimming and J lost 3 bases, with 20 bases between them. From germline, CDR1 is MDHEN and CDR2 SYDVKM.

The count of this clone is one. As DNA, the CDR3 is TGTGCCACCAGCGGTAACAGGGCTTTCAATCAGCCCCAGCATTTT. Its protein product is CATSGNRAFNQPQHF. The rearrangement uses TRBV15 and TRBJ1-5; possible D gene TRBD1, 6 bases. The CDR3 totals 15 residues. CDR1 and CDR2 (germline): LNHNV, YYDKDF (reference sequence). The V end was cut by 5 bases, the J end by 3 bases, with 14 bases between.

The gene calls are TRBV7-6 and TRBJ1-3; D is perhaps TRBD1 (6 bases). Per germline, CDR1 SGHVS and CDR2 FNYEAQ. V was cut by 4 bases and J by 1 base, with 17 bases left in between. This CDR3 contains 17 residues. CDR3 coding DNA: TGTGCCAGCAGCTCCCGGGGGAGGGGGGAGTCTGGAAACACCATATATTTT. Amino acids: CASSSRGRGESGNTIYF.

The chain has TRBV5-1 and TRBJ2-2; 11 bases are shared with TRBD2. V shed 3 bases and J 6 bases; nucleotides not matched to a gene: 4. CDR1 and CDR2 from the germline V gene are SGHRS and YFSETQ. This CDR3 contains 15 residues. In DNA, the CDR3 is TGCGCCAGCAGCTATACTAGCGGGAGCGCCGGGGAGCTGTTTTTT. It specifies CASSYTSGSAGELFF.

The rearrangement links TRBV7-9 to TRBJ2-1; no reliable D call. This CDR3 region has 14 residues. CDR1 is SEHNR and CDR2 is FQNEAQ in the germline V gene (reference sequence). Trimming took 2 bases from V and 7 from J, leaving 12 bases between them. Written as DNA, the CDR3 is TGTGCCAGCAGCTTATGGCCCGAATTGAATGAGCAGTTCTTC. This gives the protein CASSLWPELNEQFF.

This clone showed up just a few times. The chain recombines TRBV19 with TRBJ2-1, with a weak D call TRBD1 (5 bases). V lost 5 bases to trimming and J lost 7 bases, with 15 bases between them. Germline CDR1 LNHDA, CDR2 SQIVND (reference sequence). The CDR3 is 14 residues long. The CDR3 nucleotides are TGTGCCAGTAGTCTCAACGGGCAGGGAAATGAGCAGTTCTTC. The encoded protein is CASSLNGQGNEQFF.

V gene TRBV19 combines with J gene TRBJ2-7; the match to TRBD1 covers 7 bases. There are 16 residues in the CDR3. Germline CDR1 is LNHDA and CDR2 is SQIVND (reference sequence). J lost 5 bases, V lost 6 bases, and 16 bases had no gene match. Written as DNA, the CDR3 is TGTGCCAGTAGCCCTTTCGGACAGGTTAGGAGCCACGAGCAGTACTTC. Amino acid sequence: CASSPFGQVRSHEQYF.

The chain couples TRBV9 to TRBJ2-1; 10 bases match TRBD2. This CDR3 is built from 15 residues. Germline V CDR1 and CDR2: SGDLS, YYNGEE. The trim removed 3 bases at V and 8 bases at J, leaving 8 bases unmatched. The CDR3 spells CASSASGAGGDEQFF. The CDR3 DNA reads TGTGCCAGCAGCGCTAGCGGAGCGGGGGGGGATGAGCAGTTCTTC.

The gene calls are TRBV5-6 and TRBJ2-1; D possibly corresponds to TRBD1 (6 bases). The CDR3 has 14 residues. Per the germline V gene, CDR1 is SGHDT and CDR2 is YYEEEE. V shed 4 bases and J shed 7 bases, with 15 bases lying between them. CDR3 protein: CASSHAGQRNEQFF. The CDR3 DNA is TGTGCCAGCAGCCACGCCGGACAGAGAAATGAGCAGTTCTTC.

This CDR3 reads CASSLQGGFPEAFF. The CDR3 region has the DNA TGTGCCAGCAGCCTCCAGGGTGGTTTTCCTGAAGCTTTCTTT. V is TRBV7-9 and J is TRBJ1-1; D may be TRBD1 (5 bases). The V gene lost 5 bases and the J gene lost 6 bases, with 16 bases spanning the gap. Germline CDR1 is SEHNR and CDR2 is FQNEAQ (reference sequence). CDR3 length: 14 residues.

This clone occurred once. In DNA, the CDR3 is TGCGCCAGCAGCTCCAGCACAGATACGCAGTATTTT. It codes for CASSSSTDTQYF. The rearrangement uses TRBV10-1 and TRBJ2-3; D remains unclear. This CDR3 is 12 amino acids long. CDR1 and CDR2 from the germline V gene are WNHNN and SYGVQD (reference sequence). V was trimmed by 6 bases and J by 0 bases, leaving 4 bases between them.

The chain has TRBV2 and TRBJ2-4, with 7 bases that match TRBD2. After removal of 3 bases from V and 0 bases from J, the junction contained 5 bases not matched to a gene. The CDR3 runs to 16 residues. The germline gives CDR1 SNHLY, CDR2 FYNNEI. CDR3 protein: CASSDLAVLAKNIQYF. CDR3 DNA sequence: TGTGCCAGCAGTGACCTAGCGGTACTAGCCAAAAACATTCAGTACTTC.

The chain uses TRBV11-2 and TRBJ1-3; possible D gene TRBD1, 5 bases. Trimming removed 0 bases from V and 0 bases from J, with 15 bases in between. CDR1 is SGHAT and CDR2 is FQNNGV in the germline V gene. The CDR3 is 18 residues long. DNA of the CDR3: TGTGCCAGCAGCTTAGAACCGGGGGAGAGTCACTCTGGAAACACCATATATTTT. It encodes CASSLEPGESHSGNTIYF.

This clone has only a few counts. The genes are TRBV19 and TRBJ1-1; no reliable D call. The CDR3 length is 13 residues. V was clipped by 3 bases and J by 6 bases, with 11 bases between them. CDR1 and CDR2 from the germline V gene are LNHDA and SQIVND (reference sequence). The CDR3 sequence is CASSIMLQAEAFF. The CDR3 DNA reads TGTGCCAGTAGTATCATGCTGCAGGCTGAAGCTTTCTTT.

In this sample, this clone turned up a few times. V usage is TRBV11-2 and J usage is TRBJ1-1, with 7 bases identical to TRBD1. Trimming at V came to 4 bases and at J to 4 bases, leaving 9 bases not matched to a gene. Germline loops: CDR1 SGHAT, CDR2 FQNNGV. This CDR3 has 15 residues. CDR3 DNA sequence: TGTGCCAGCAGCTCCATCCCGGCAGGGGGCACTGAAGCTTTCTTT. This translates into CASSSIPAGGTEAFF.

The V and J genes are TRBV19 and TRBJ2-2; D is possibly TRBD1 (5 bases). Trimming shortened V by 1 base and J by 3 bases, and 6 bases separated the two germline ends. The CDR3 runs 14 residues. Germline CDR1 and CDR2: LNHDA and SQIVND (reference sequence). CDR3 protein: CASSIGQYTGELFF. DNA for the CDR3: TGTGCCAGTAGTATAGGACAGTACACCGGGGAGCTGTTTTTT.

The V and J genes are TRBV5-8 and TRBJ2-7; perhaps TRBD1 as D (6 bases). The CDR3 loop spans 15 amino acids. Germline-derived CDR1 and CDR2 are SGHTS and YDEGEE. V lost 4 bases and J lost 2, with 16 bases in between. The CDR3 bases are TGTGCCAGCAGCCGGCCCGGGACACCTGCCTACGAGCAGTACTTC. Residues: CASSRPGTPAYEQYF.